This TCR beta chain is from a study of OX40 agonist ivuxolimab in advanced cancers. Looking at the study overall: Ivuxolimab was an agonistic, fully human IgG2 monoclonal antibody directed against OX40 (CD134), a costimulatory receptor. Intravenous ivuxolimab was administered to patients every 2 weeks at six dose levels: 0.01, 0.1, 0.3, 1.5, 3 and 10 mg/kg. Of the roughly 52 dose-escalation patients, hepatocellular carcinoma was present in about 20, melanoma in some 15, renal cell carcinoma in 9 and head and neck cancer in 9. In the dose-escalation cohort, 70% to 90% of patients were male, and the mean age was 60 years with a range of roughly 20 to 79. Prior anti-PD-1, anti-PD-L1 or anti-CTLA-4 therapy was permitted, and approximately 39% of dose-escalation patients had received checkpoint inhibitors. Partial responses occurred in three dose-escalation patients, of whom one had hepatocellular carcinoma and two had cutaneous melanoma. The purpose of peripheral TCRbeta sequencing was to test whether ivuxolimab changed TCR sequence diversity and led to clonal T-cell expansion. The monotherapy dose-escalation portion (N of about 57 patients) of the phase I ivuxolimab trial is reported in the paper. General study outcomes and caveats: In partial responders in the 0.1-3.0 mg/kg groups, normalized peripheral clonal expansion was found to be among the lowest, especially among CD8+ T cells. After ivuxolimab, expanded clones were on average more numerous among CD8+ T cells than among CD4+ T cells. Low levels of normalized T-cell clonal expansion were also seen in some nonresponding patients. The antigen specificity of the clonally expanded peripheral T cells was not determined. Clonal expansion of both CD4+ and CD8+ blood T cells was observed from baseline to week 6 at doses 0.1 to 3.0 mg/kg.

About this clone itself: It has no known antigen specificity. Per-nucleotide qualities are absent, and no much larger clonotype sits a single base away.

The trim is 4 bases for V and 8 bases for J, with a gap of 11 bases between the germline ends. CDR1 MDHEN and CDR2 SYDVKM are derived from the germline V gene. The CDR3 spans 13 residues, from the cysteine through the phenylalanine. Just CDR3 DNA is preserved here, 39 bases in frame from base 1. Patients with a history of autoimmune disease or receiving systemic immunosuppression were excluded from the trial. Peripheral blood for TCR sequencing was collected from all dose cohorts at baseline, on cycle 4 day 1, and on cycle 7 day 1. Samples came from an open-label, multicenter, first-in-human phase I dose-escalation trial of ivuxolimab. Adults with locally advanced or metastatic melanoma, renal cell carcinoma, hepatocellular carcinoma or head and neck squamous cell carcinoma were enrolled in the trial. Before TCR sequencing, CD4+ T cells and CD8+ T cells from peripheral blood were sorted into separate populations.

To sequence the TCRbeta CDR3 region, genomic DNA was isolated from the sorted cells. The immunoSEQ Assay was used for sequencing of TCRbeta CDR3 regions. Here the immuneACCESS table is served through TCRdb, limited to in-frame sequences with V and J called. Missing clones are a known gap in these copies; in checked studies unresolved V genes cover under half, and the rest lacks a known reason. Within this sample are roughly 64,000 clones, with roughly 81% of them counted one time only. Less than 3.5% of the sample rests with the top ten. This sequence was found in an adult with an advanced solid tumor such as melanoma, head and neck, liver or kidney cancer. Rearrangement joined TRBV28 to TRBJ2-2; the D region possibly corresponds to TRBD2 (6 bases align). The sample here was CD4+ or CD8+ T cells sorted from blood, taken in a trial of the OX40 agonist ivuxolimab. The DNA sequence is TGTGCCAGCAGTTCCCCGGGAGTGGGGGAGCTGTTTTTT. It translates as CASSSPGVGELFF.